The rows below give T cell receptor beta chains drawn from one sample of a study of T-cell reconstitution after alpha-beta-depleted transplantation in children. TCRdb reanalysed the PCR reads using MiXCR and keeps one entry per CDR3 protein. The sample has around 580,000 distinct CDR3 sequences; roughly 24% are singletons. The source material was PBMCs, mostly from graft donor cells, sampled 360 days after TCRalphabeta/CD19-depleted stem cell transplant. The origin of the receptors is a boy in the first two years of life who had a stem cell transplant for acute myeloid leukemia, so the T cells may come from the graft donor. Each CDR3 is given with its conserved first and last residue. The order of the fields is J gene, clone size, V gene, D gene, CDR3 protein, CDR3 DNA. D genes are given only for firm matches. Clone size, where shown, is once, few, many, or a class for clones that have expanded.

TRBJ2-1 few TRBV7-2 . CASSPRGDFNEQFF TGTGCCAGCAGCCCCAGAGGTGATTTCAATGAGCAGTTCTTC
TRBJ2-7 few TRBV20-1 TRBD2 CSAKSGTSTYEQYF TGCAGTGCCAAATCCGGGACTAGCACCTACGAGCAGTACTTC
TRBJ1-1 . TRBV7-2 . CASSFRLGGDTEAFF TGTGCCAGCAGCTTTCGTCTTGGCGGGGACACTGAAGCTTTCTTT
TRBJ2-3 . TRBV10-1 TRBD2 CASSGQLAGGPDTQYF TGCGCCAGCAGCGGACAACTAGCGGGGGGGCCAGATACGCAGTATTTT
TRBJ2-5 few TRBV4-2 TRBD2 CASSQGVGRVQETQYF TGTGCCAGCAGCCAAGGCGTTGGGAGGGTCCAAGAGACCCAGTACTTC
TRBJ1-6 once TRBV10-3 . CAISPGERGSPLHF TGTGCCATCAGCCCAGGGGAGCGGGGTTCACCCCTCCACTTT
TRBJ2-1 . TRBV10-1 TRBD2 CASSEGAGGYNNEQFF TGCGCCAGCAGTGAAGGGGCGGGGGGATATAACAATGAGCAGTTCTTC
TRBJ1-1 . TRBV6-5 . CASSYSTYGAGDMNTEAFF TGTGCCAGCAGTTACTCGACTTATGGGGCAGGAGACATGAACACTGAAGCTTTCTTT
TRBJ2-1 few TRBV5-6 . CASSSRRAGSYNEQFF TGTGCCAGCAGCTCCCGCCGGGCGGGCTCCTACAATGAGCAGTTCTTC
TRBJ2-5 few TRBV20-1 . CSAGQGGETQYF TGCAGTGCTGGACAGGGAGGGGAGACCCAGTACTTC
TRBJ1-2 many TRBV20-1 TRBD1 CSAVGTGNGYTF TGCAGTGCTGTCGGGACAGGAAATGGCTACACCTTC
TRBJ2-5 . TRBV6-6 . CASGQVEETQYF TGTGCCAGCGGTCAGGTCGAAGAGACCCAGTACTTC
TRBJ2-1 . TRBV20-1 . CSAQIWGEYNEQFF TGCAGTGCTCAGATCTGGGGGGAGTACAATGAGCAGTTCTTC
TRBJ1-2 many TRBV12-3/TRBV12-4 . CASGPERTYGYTF TGTGCCAGCGGCCCTGAAAGGACCTATGGCTACACCTTC
TRBJ2-5 . TRBV20-1 TRBD2 CSAAPGLAPETQYF TGCAGTGCTGCACCGGGACTAGCCCCTGAGACCCAGTACTTC
TRBJ2-1 . TRBV15 . CATSRDRDPTYNEQFF TGTGCCACCAGCAGAGATCGGGACCCAACCTACAATGAGCAGTTCTTC
TRBJ2-3 few TRBV2 . CASSEVTLADTQYF TGTGCCAGCAGTGAGGTCACCTTGGCAGATACGCAGTATTTT
TRBJ2-3 many TRBV20-1 TRBD2 CGETSGGTTDTQYF TGCGGGGAGACTAGCGGGGGGACAACAGATACGCAGTATTTT
TRBJ2-2 . TRBV4-3 . CASSQDPLGATGELFF TGCGCCAGCAGCCAAGATCCCCTTGGAGCAACCGGGGAGCTGTTTTTT
TRBJ2-1 . TRBV20-1 . CSASMGFAGDEQFF TGCAGTGCTAGTATGGGGTTTGCTGGCGATGAGCAGTTCTTC
TRBJ2-3 . TRBV20-1 TRBD2 CSAVAGAISTDTQYF TGCAGTGCAGTAGCGGGGGCCATAAGCACAGATACGCAGTATTTT
TRBJ1-2 few TRBV7-9 . CASSFRTEGGYTF TGTGCCAGCAGCTTTCGGACAGAGGGAGGCTACACCTTC
TRBJ2-7 many TRBV12-3/TRBV12-4 TRBD2 CASRSTGTSREQYF TGTGCCAGCAGATCCACCGGGACTAGCCGCGAGCAGTACTTC
TRBJ2-1 few TRBV5-1 . CASSLTPEGNEQFF TGCGCCAGCAGCTTGACCCCGGAAGGCAATGAGCAGTTCTTC
TRBJ2-3 many TRBV20-1 . CSASLWASTDTQYF TGCAGTGCTAGTCTCTGGGCTAGCACAGATACGCAGTATTTT
TRBJ1-1 . TRBV7-8 . CASSPRGDDGTEAFF TGTGCCAGCAGCCCCCGGGGGGATGACGGCACTGAAGCTTTCTTT
TRBJ1-2 . TRBV5-1 . CASSLYPDGYTF TGCGCCAGCAGCTTGTATCCGGATGGCTACACCTTC
TRBJ2-6 few TRBV12-3/TRBV12-4 . CASSLSLTVSGANVLTF TGTGCCAGCAGTTTATCTTTAACAGTCTCTGGGGCCAACGTCCTGACTTTC
TRBJ1-1 many TRBV20-1 . CSARERGEATEAFF TGCAGTGCTAGAGAACGGGGCGAGGCCACTGAAGCTTTCTTT
TRBJ2-7 few TRBV7-2 . CASSFRVVGRTSYEQYF TGTGCCAGCAGCTTTAGGGTAGTCGGACGGACCTCCTACGAGCAGTACTTC
TRBJ2-1 few TRBV20-1 TRBD2 CSARDALAGGRSYNEQFF TGCAGTGCTAGAGATGCCCTAGCGGGGGGCCGGTCCTACAATGAGCAGTTCTTC
TRBJ2-2 once TRBV24-1 . CATAPGKGPGNTGELFF TGTGCCACTGCGCCCGGAAAGGGTCCGGGGAACACCGGGGAGCTGTTTTTT
TRBJ2-3 . TRBV20-1 . CSARRGATLPGTQYF TGCAGTGCTAGAAGGGGGGCGACCCTCCCAGGTACGCAGTATTTT
TRBJ2-1 few TRBV12-3/TRBV12-4 TRBD2 CASSPSTSGVPNEQFF TGTGCCAGCAGTCCCTCAACTAGCGGGGTCCCGAATGAGCAGTTCTTC
TRBJ1-6 many TRBV6-5 . CASSRRGSSYNSPLHF TGTGCCAGCAGCCGAAGGGGGAGCTCCTATAATTCACCCCTCCACTTT
TRBJ1-2 . TRBV4-2 . CASSQEPGPYGYTF TGTGCCAGCAGCCAAGAACCAGGCCCCTATGGCTACACCTTC
TRBJ2-7 many TRBV29-1 . CSVGNRLSSYEQYF TGCAGCGTTGGGAACAGGTTAAGCTCCTACGAGCAGTACTTC
TRBJ1-2 . TRBV21-1 . CASSKAQASCGYTF TGTGCCAGCAGCAAAGCGCAGGCCTCATGTGGCTACACCTTC
TRBJ2-5 . TRBV3-1 . CASGVWRETQYF TGTGCCAGCGGGGTGTGGCGGGAGACCCAGTACTTC
TRBJ2-7 few TRBV12-3/TRBV12-4 . CASGPRDKAYEQYF TGTGCCAGCGGGCCCCGGGACAAGGCCTACGAGCAGTACTTC
TRBJ2-7 . TRBV12-3/TRBV12-4 . CASSDRGSYEQYF TGTGCCAGCTCGGACCGGGGTTCATACGAGCAGTACTTC
TRBJ1-2 many TRBV6-6 . CASSYLRNGYTF TGTGCCAGCAGTTACCTCAGGAATGGCTACACCTTC
TRBJ1-2 many TRBV5-5 . CASSLDWAYYGYTF TGTGCCAGCAGCTTGGACTGGGCATACTATGGCTACACCTTC
TRBJ1-1 few TRBV6-5 TRBD1 CASSYNRGTEAFF TGTGCCAGCAGTTATAACAGGGGCACTGAAGCTTTCTTT
TRBJ1-4 . TRBV7-2 . CASSLSGDEKLFF TGTGCCAGCAGCTTATCAGGGGATGAAAAACTGTTTTTT
TRBJ2-5 many TRBV20-1 . CSARVPGSRETQYF TGCAGTGCTAGAGTACCGGGGAGCAGGGAGACCCAGTACTTC
TRBJ2-5 many TRBV7-2 TRBD1 CASSRGTGERETQYF TGTGCCAGCAGCCGGGGGACAGGGGAACGGGAGACCCAGTACTTC
TRBJ1-5 . TRBV7-9 . CASSLYGDQPQHF TGTGCCAGCAGCTTATATGGGGATCAGCCCCAGCATTTT
TRBJ2-5 many TRBV29-1 TRBD2 CSVFWGGETQYF TGCAGCGTTTTTTGGGGGGGAGAGACCCAGTACTTC
TRBJ2-2 many TRBV24-1 . CATSEAGIAGELFF TGTGCCACAAGTGAGGCTGGGATCGCCGGGGAGCTGTTTTTT
TRBJ2-1 . TRBV18 . CASSRNRESPYNEQFF TGTGCCAGCTCACGAAACAGGGAATCCCCCTACAATGAGCAGTTCTTC
TRBJ1-3 . TRBV12-3/TRBV12-4 . CASSFVGQGAFGNTVYF .
TRBJ2-7 few TRBV9 . CASSVEEVSSYEQYF TGTGCCAGCAGCGTAGAAGAGGTCAGCTCCTACGAGCAGTACTTC